This T cell receptor beta chain was recovered during a study of T cells after yellow fever vaccination. Study results and caveats: There was a possibility that FACS-sorted repertoires contained abundant clonotypes contaminating from the bulk population. The study re-detected most primary-vaccination clones after the booster (under 97% CD4, 88% CD8).

A universal primer site and UMIs were added as TCR cDNA was made by 5'RACE template switching. MiXCR, run by TCRdb on the 5' RACE reads, gives a single entry per CDR3 protein. The repertoire has approximately 550,000 distinct CDR3 sequences, roughly 14% of them found once; the top ten carry around 15%. In this sample, this clonotype turned up a few times. Its target is unknown. This CDR3 spans 13 amino acids. Per germline, CDR1 SGHRS and CDR2 YFSETQ. The V gene lost 1 base and the J gene lost 6 bases, with 10 bases spanning the gap. The rearrangement joins TRBV5-1 to TRBJ1-1; D is unresolved. Specimen: PBMCs, collected on the day of the yellow fever booster vaccination. The sequence came from a man aged 30 to 39 who received the YFV17D yellow fever vaccine. CDR3: CASSLLLGPEAFF. The CDR3 coding sequence is TGCGCCAGCAGCTTGCTTCTCGGGCCTGAAGCTTTCTTT. Together with reference TRBV5-1 and TRBJ1-1, the CDR3 gives the full variable domain: KAGVTQTPRYLIKTRGQQVTLSCSPISGHRSVSWYQQTPGQGLQFLFEYFSETQRNKGNFPGRFSGRQFSNSRSEMNVSTLELGDSALYLCASSLLLGPEAFFGQGTRLTVV.